Below, 20 T cell receptor beta chains from the same sample are listed, as sequenced in a study of blood T cell repertoires in COVID-19. Libraries were prepared by immunoSEQ multiplex PCR; TCRdb keeps only in-frame clonotypes and omits some of them. The sample has a few hundred thousand clones; around 82% are singletons. The sequenced sample was peripheral blood. These TCRs come from an older person with COVID-19, enrolled during active disease.

J is TRBJ2-2 and V is TRBV9, with TRBD2 matching 11 bases. The V gene end was trimmed by 3 bases and the J gene end by 8 bases; junction bases not matched to a gene: 3. The germline V gene encodes CDR1 SGDLS and CDR2 YYNGEE. The CDR3 sequence is 14 residues long. CDR3 coding DNA: TGTGCCAGCAGCGGCACTAGCGGGAGAGGGGAGCTGTTTTTT. The encoded protein is CASSGTSGRGELFF.

The V and J genes are TRBV6-5 and TRBJ2-3; possibly TRBD1 for D (6 bases). Trimming left V 5 bases short and J 0 bases short, with 12 bases between. The germline gives CDR1 MNHEY, CDR2 SVGAGI. This CDR3 is built from 15 residues. CDR3 in amino acids: CASSRQGPSTDTQYF. DNA of the CDR3: TGTGCCAGCAGTAGGCAGGGGCCTAGCACAGATACGCAGTATTTT.

Regarding this clone: One junction end disagrees with the germline gene, perhaps due to a read error. The rearrangement joins TRBV5-1 to TRBJ2-3, with TRBD2 identical over 9 bases. CDR3 length equals 15 residues. Germline loops: CDR1 SGHRS, CDR2 YFSETQ. The CDR3 protein is CASSSTSGSGDTRYF. The CDR3 nucleotides read TGCGCCAGCAGCTCAACTAGCGGGTCCGGAGATACGCGGTATTTT. Together with reference TRBV5-1 and TRBJ2-3, the CDR3 gives the full variable domain: KAGVTQTPRYLIKTRGQQVTLSCSPISGHRSVSWYQQTPGQGLQFLFEYFSETQRNKGNFPGRFSGRQFSNSRSEMNVSTLELGDSALYLCASSSTSGSGDTRYFGPGTRLTVL.

V gene TRBV7-2 combines with J gene TRBJ1-4; D is unresolved. The V gene lost 5 bases and the J gene lost 4 bases, with 11 bases spanning the gap. CDR3 size: 14 residues. CDR1 is SGHTA, CDR2 FQGNSA, per germline. CDR3 nucleotides: TGTGCCAGCAGCCCCGGAGCGAATAATGAAAAACTGTTTTTT. This sequence encodes CASSPGANNEKLFF.

The gene calls are TRBV19 and TRBJ1-5; TRBD1 matches 7 bases. The germline V gene has CDR1 LNHDA and CDR2 SQIVND (reference sequence). This CDR3 has 15 residues. Unmatched junction bases numbered 10, after V lost 6 bases and J lost 5 bases. The CDR3, as DNA: TGTGCCAGTAGGACCCACAGGGGTGCGGATCAGCCCCAGCATTTT. Protein sequence: CASRTHRGADQPQHF.

This rearrangement joins TRBV20-1 to TRBJ2-7; 8 bases map to TRBD2. This CDR3 contains 13 residues. The J segment lost 3 bases and the V segment lost 3 bases, leaving 4 bases of the junction unmatched. Germline V lookup: CDR1 DFQATT, CDR2 SNEGSKA (reference sequence). The DNA for the CDR3 is TGCAGTGCTAGTGCGGGGGGCCTCTACGAGCAGTACTTC. It encodes CSASAGGLYEQYF.

The chain joins TRBV30 to TRBJ1-2, with 9 bases matching TRBD1. Germline-derived CDR1 and CDR2 are GTSNPN and SVGIG (reference sequence). Trimming removed 3 bases from V and 3 bases from J; junction bases left unmatched: 8. This CDR3 is 15 amino acids long. DNA of the CDR3: TGTGCCTGGAGAGGTACAGGGGGCGCTTACTATGGCTACACCTTC. It encodes CAWRGTGGAYYGYTF.

A single count supports this clone. The CDR3 reads CASTPGQGAPNEQFF. The CDR3 DNA sequence: TGTGCCAGCACTCCGGGACAGGGGGCGCCTAATGAGCAGTTCTTC. The chain carries TRBV7-2 and TRBJ2-1; 12 bases line up with TRBD1. The CDR3 is 15 residues long. The V gene end was trimmed by 7 bases and the J gene end by 7 bases; junction bases not matched to a gene: 8. CDR1 is SGHTA and CDR2 is FQGNSA in the germline V gene.

This chain joins TRBV6-6 and TRBJ1-5; D gene unclear. Trimming took 0 bases from V and 3 from J, leaving 12 bases between them. Germline CDR1 and CDR2: MNHNY and SVGAGI (reference sequence). This CDR3 is built from 16 residues. The DNA of the CDR3 is TGTGCCAGCAGTTACTCGACTGCTTCGGACAATCAGCCCCAGCATTTT. This translates into CASSYSTASDNQPQHF.

The chain links TRBV28 to TRBJ1-6; 9 bases fit TRBD1. The trim removed 2 bases at V and 8 bases at J, leaving 7 bases unmatched. The CDR3 is 16 amino acids. Germline assignment: CDR1 MDHEN and CDR2 SYDVKM. DNA of the CDR3: TGTGCCAGCAGTTTACACAGGGGGCTTTTTGATTCACCCCTCCACTTT. Translating gives CASSLHRGLFDSPLHF.

The V gene is TRBV11-2, the J gene TRBJ1-4; D call uncertain. The CDR3 contains 17 residues. In germline, CDR1 is SGHAT, CDR2 FQNNGV. V was clipped by 7 bases and J by 6 bases, with 24 bases between them. The DNA for the CDR3 is TGTGCCAGCACAAAGTCGGCGTTTGAGTTCGGAGATGAAAAACTGTTTTTT. Protein: CASTKSAFEFGDEKLFF.

V gene TRBV28 combines with J gene TRBJ2-1, with 7 bases fitting TRBD2. Losses at the gene ends were 8 bases for V and 0 bases for J; bases not matched to a gene: 13. The germline gives CDR1 MDHEN, CDR2 SYDVKM. CDR3 size: 17 residues. CDR3: CASRRFLGGSSYNEQFF. The CDR3 coding sequence is TGTGCCAGCCGAAGGTTTTTGGGCGGGAGCTCCTACAATGAGCAGTTCTTC.

J is TRBJ1-5 and V is TRBV27; TRBD1 might be the D (5 bases). The CDR3 covers 15 residues. Germline assignment: CDR1 MNHEY and CDR2 SMNVEV (reference sequence). With 2 bases removed from V and 7 bases from J, the gap between germline ends came to 15 bases. The CDR3 here is CASSLQGLVWQPQHF. For the CDR3, the DNA is TGTGCCAGCAGTTTACAGGGTTTGGTATGGCAGCCCCAGCATTTT.

This clone was seen only a few times. The rearrangement uses TRBV7-2 and TRBJ2-7; 7 positions agree with TRBD2. Trimming took 2 bases from V and 9 from J; bases not matched to a gene: 4. The CDR3 totals 12 residues. The germline gives CDR1 SGHTA, CDR2 FQGNSA. CDR3 bases: TGTGCCAGCAGCTTAATGAGCGGGGCGCAGTACTTC. This sequence encodes CASSLMSGAQYF.

The chain carries TRBV7-9 and TRBJ2-3, with 7 nucleotides matching TRBD1. Trimming removed 5 bases from V and 2 bases from J; junction bases left unmatched: 7. The CDR3 runs to 15 residues. CDR1 and CDR2 from the germline V gene are SEHNR and FQNEAQ (reference sequence). The CDR3 is CASSLLGQTTDTQYF. The CDR3, as DNA: TGTGCCAGCAGCCTACTGGGACAGACCACAGATACGCAGTATTTT.

The rearrangement uses TRBV6-6 and TRBJ1-1; no reliable D call. CDR1 is MNHNY, CDR2 SVGAGI, per germline (reference sequence). This CDR3 region has 15 residues. Trimming removed 2 bases from V and 1 base from J, with 11 bases in between. In DNA form, the CDR3 reads TGTGCCAGCAGTTACACATCAGTCGAGAACACTGAAGCTTTCTTT. Translating gives CASSYTSVENTEAFF.

V usage is TRBV3-1 (or the pseudogene TRBV3-2) and J usage is TRBJ2-5; TRBD2 aligns across 7 bases. The V and J ends lost 2 bases and 5 bases, in that order; junction bases with no gene match: 2. This CDR3 has 13 residues. The germline CDR1 and CDR2 sequences are LGHDT and YNNKEL (reference sequence). The CDR3: CASSQLAAETQYF. In DNA, the CDR3 is TGTGCCAGCAGCCAACTAGCGGCGGAGACCCAGTACTTC.

As DNA, the CDR3 is TGTGCTAGTGGTAACGGACAGGGGTCAGATACGCAGTATTTT. Translation: CASGNGQGSDTQYF. The rearrangement links TRBV12-5 to TRBJ2-3; 9 bases align to TRBD1. Germline V gene lookup returns CDR1 LGHNT and CDR2 FRNRAP. V lost 5 bases and J lost 4; bases outside the gene matches: 4. This CDR3 spans 14 amino acids.

This clone was seen just once. The DNA for the CDR3 is TGCGCCAGCAGCCCCGCTTGGACAGCACCCTATGGCTACACCTTC. This translates into CASSPAWTAPYGYTF. The gene calls are TRBV5-1 and TRBJ1-2, with D tentatively TRBD1 (6 bases). This CDR3 is built from 15 residues. Germline assignment: CDR1 SGHRS and CDR2 YFSETQ. Deletions cut 4 bases from V and 4 bases from J, with 17 bases between.

The chain is built from TRBV6-1 and TRBJ1-5; D gene unclear. This CDR3 region has 15 residues. The germline V gene has CDR1 MNHNS and CDR2 SASEGT. Deletions cut 1 base from V and 0 bases from J, with 7 bases between. The CDR3 region has the DNA TGTGCCAGCAGTGAAGATCCCTATAGCAATCAGCCCCAGCATTTT. Its protein is CASSEDPYSNQPQHF.